A single sample gave rise to the 11 T cell receptor beta chains below, sequenced in a study of OX40 agonist ivuxolimab in advanced cancers. The repertoire was sequenced with immunoSEQ multiplex PCR; TCRdb's copy has only in-frame clones and lacks some. This sample carries roughly 90,000 clones, more than 75% of them seen once, and the ten largest clones take under 0.35%. Material: CD4+ or CD8+ T cells sorted from blood, obtained in a trial of the OX40 agonist ivuxolimab. These receptors were obtained from an adult with an advanced solid tumor such as melanoma, head and neck, liver or kidney cancer.

The gene calls are TRBV19 and TRBJ1-3; 9 positions agree with TRBD1. CDR1 LNHDA and CDR2 SQIVND come from the germline V gene (reference sequence). The trim removed 5 bases at V and 0 bases at J, leaving 8 bases unmatched. This CDR3 has 17 amino acids. CDR3 sequence: CASSPSGTGISGNTIYF. The DNA for the CDR3 is TGTGCCAGTAGTCCTTCCGGGACAGGGATCTCTGGAAACACCATATATTTT.

This chain connects TRBV7-9 to TRBJ2-1, with TRBD2 identical over 10 bases. V shed 4 bases and J 4 bases; nucleotides not matched to a gene: 10. The CDR3 has 17 amino acids. The germline CDR1 and CDR2 sequences are SEHNR and FQNEAQ (reference sequence). DNA for the CDR3: TGTGCCAGCAGCTCCCAGGGGGGACTAGCGTATTACAATGAGCAGTTCTTC. It encodes CASSSQGGLAYYNEQFF.

V usage is TRBV9 and J usage is TRBJ2-5; D is unclear. This CDR3 has 15 residues. Trimming shortened V by 3 bases and J by 0 bases, and 12 bases separated the two germline ends. Germline CDR1 is SGDLS and CDR2 is YYNGEE. CDR3: CASSAGPLHQETQYF. The DNA of the CDR3 is TGTGCCAGCAGCGCCGGACCATTACACCAAGAGACCCAGTACTTC. Complete variable domain (other parts from reference TRBV9 and TRBJ2-5): DSGVTQTPKHLITATGQRVTLRCSPRSGDLSVYWYQQSLDQGLQFLIQYYNGEERAKGNILERFSAQQFPDLHSELNLSSLELGDSALYFCASSAGPLHQETQYFGPGTRLLVL.

This sequence joins TRBV25-1 and TRBJ2-1, with D perhaps matching TRBD2 (5 bases). This CDR3 is 15 amino acids long. Trimming shortened V by 6 bases and J by 0 bases, and 12 bases separated the two germline ends. Germline V lookup: CDR1 MGHDK, CDR2 SYGVNS. The CDR3 spells CASRQTGISYNEQFF. CDR3 nucleotide sequence: TGTGCCAGCAGGCAAACGGGAATCTCCTACAATGAGCAGTTCTTC.

This clone was picked up a small number of times. The chain recombines TRBV2 with TRBJ2-7; the D is unclear. The CDR3 loop spans 13 amino acids. CDR1 is SNHLY, CDR2 FYNNEI, per germline. Trimming took off 6 bases at V and 0 bases at J, with 9 bases between the two ends. The CDR3 nucleotides read TGTGCCAGCAGGGTATCCCTCTCCTACGAGCAGTACTTC. Residues: CASRVSLSYEQYF.

The V gene is TRBV7-8, the J gene TRBJ2-7, with 7 bases lining up with TRBD1. Germline V lookup: CDR1 SGHVS, CDR2 FQNEAQ. After removal of 5 bases from V and 0 bases from J, the junction contained 4 bases not matched to a gene. The CDR3 totals 14 residues. The CDR3: CASSPRDSSYEQYF. DNA of the CDR3: TGTGCCAGCAGCCCGAGGGACAGCTCCTACGAGCAGTACTTC.

This clone was counted once. The chain combines TRBV5-6 with TRBJ2-6; D perhaps matches TRBD1 (6 bases). The V and J ends lost 4 bases and 2 bases respectively, with 10 bases between them. CDR1 and CDR2 from the germline V gene are SGHDT and YYEEEE. The CDR3 runs 15 residues. CDR3 loop: CASSRTGTGANVLTF. The CDR3 DNA is TGTGCCAGCAGCCGAACAGGGACTGGGGCCAACGTCCTGACTTTC.

The chain recombines TRBV6-5 with TRBJ2-7, with TRBD1 matching 8 bases. J gave up 4 bases and V 4 bases, and 3 bases lay outside the gene matches. Per the germline V gene, CDR1 is MNHEY and CDR2 is SVGAGI. This CDR3 has 13 amino acids. The CDR3 region has the DNA TGTGCCAGCAGTTCGGGGACAGGATACGAGCAGTACTTC. This sequence encodes CASSSGTGYEQYF.

The count of this clone is one. V is TRBV18 and J is TRBJ2-5; D not resolved. The CDR3 length is 14 residues. The germline gives CDR1 KGHSH, CDR2 LQKENI. V shed 0 bases and J shed 1 base, with 6 bases lying between them. CDR3 sequence (DNA): TGTGCCAGCTCACCACCAAACAGCCAAGAGACCCAGTACTTC. It codes for CASSPPNSQETQYF.

This clone was seen only a few times. CDR3: CASSGPGQAHYNEQFF. The CDR3, as DNA: TGTGCCAGCAGCGGACCGGGACAGGCCCACTACAATGAGCAGTTCTTC. The rearrangement uses TRBV9 and TRBJ2-1; 8 nucleotides align to TRBD1. V shed 3 bases, J shed 3 bases, and the junction held 8 bases outside the gene matches. Germline CDR1 reads SGDLS; CDR2 reads YYNGEE. This CDR3 spans 16 amino acids.

This sequence joins TRBV5-4 and TRBJ2-2; D is possibly TRBD2 (6 bases). CDR1 SGHNT and CDR2 YYREEE come from the germline V gene (reference sequence). This CDR3 spans 15 amino acids. Trimming removed 2 bases from V and 4 bases from J, with 12 bases in between. Here the CDR3 DNA reads TGTGCCAGCAGCTTCCGGGGGAGCGGCACCGGGGAGCTGTTTTTT. It translates to CASSFRGSGTGELFF.